These 22 T cell receptor beta chains came from one sample sequenced in a study of blood T cell repertoires in COVID-19. Sequenced by immunoSEQ multiplex PCR; TCRdb stores in-frame clones only, minus some. The sample lists around 190,000 clones, about 80% occurring once. The sequenced material came from peripheral blood. These receptor sequences come from a woman aged 55 to 70 with COVID-19, enrolled during active disease.

This rearrangement joins TRBV30 to TRBJ2-2, with TRBD2 as a possible D gene (6 bases). The CDR3 loop spans 14 amino acids. V was shortened by 7 bases and J by 5 bases, with 17 bases between the two germline ends. Germline assignment: CDR1 GTSNPN and CDR2 SVGIG (reference sequence). The chain's CDR3 is CASGRDWGTGELFF. The DNA of the CDR3 is TGTGCCTCGGGACGGGACTGGGGGACCGGGGAGCTGTTTTTT.

The V call is TRBV6-2 or TRBV6-3, the J call TRBJ2-1; TRBD1 might be the D (5 bases). Trimming took 2 bases from V and 1 from J, leaving 15 bases between them. The CDR3 consists of 17 residues. The germline V gene encodes CDR1 MNHEY and CDR2 SVGEGT. The CDR3 coding sequence is TGTGCCAGCAGTTACCCTAGGGGCGGAAATTCCTACAATGAGCAGTTCTTC. It translates to CASSYPRGGNSYNEQFF.

The V and J genes are TRBV5-1 and TRBJ2-2; the match to TRBD1 covers 8 bases. CDR3 length: 19 amino acids. Unmatched junction bases numbered 11, after V lost 0 bases and J lost 1 base. Germline loops: CDR1 SGHRS, CDR2 YFSETQ. This CDR3 is CASSLEGLGTGWNTGELFF. CDR3 bases: TGCGCCAGCAGCTTGGAGGGGTTGGGGACAGGCTGGAACACCGGGGAGCTGTTTTTT.

For the CDR3, the DNA is TGTGCCAGCAGCCCCCCTGGTGGCCGCTCTGGAAACACCATATATTTT. Protein: CASSPPGGRSGNTIYF. The chain couples TRBV7-9 to TRBJ1-3; D not certain. Germline CDR1 SEHNR, CDR2 FQNEAQ (reference sequence). Between the trimmed V and J ends, which lost 5 bases and 0 bases, there was a span of 14 bases. The CDR3 is 16 residues long.

The V and J genes are TRBV6-6 and TRBJ2-1; D gene unclear. The V end was cut by 0 bases, the J end by 6 bases, with 6 bases between. The length of the CDR3 is 13 residues. CDR1 and CDR2 (germline): MNHNY, SVGAGI (reference sequence). In DNA form, the CDR3 reads TGTGCCAGCAGTTACTCGGCAGGCAATGAGCAGTTCTTC. This codes for CASSYSAGNEQFF.

The genes are TRBV19 and TRBJ1-1, with 11 bases that match TRBD1. Losses at the gene ends were 2 bases for V and 5 bases for J; bases not matched to a gene: 7. The CDR3 contains 16 residues. Per the germline V gene, CDR1 is LNHDA and CDR2 is SQIVND (reference sequence). The DNA for the CDR3 is TGTGCCAGTAGTATAAGAGGGACAGGGGGGACTACTGAAGCTTTCTTT. Protein sequence: CASSIRGTGGTTEAFF.

This chain links TRBV7-3 with TRBJ2-1, with 9 positions matching TRBD1. This CDR3 contains 15 residues. Germline loops: CDR1 SGHTA, CDR2 FQGTGA. The V gene end was trimmed by 4 bases and the J gene end by 6 bases; junction bases not matched to a gene: 7. The CDR3 reads CASSSWTGEGNEQFF. For the CDR3, the DNA is TGTGCCAGCAGCTCCTGGACAGGGGAGGGCAATGAGCAGTTCTTC.

The rearrangement joins TRBV7-9 to TRBJ1-3; 9 positions match TRBD1. The CDR3 runs 14 residues. Trimming cost V 5 bases and J 5 bases; bases outside gene matches: 4. Germline assignment: CDR1 SEHNR and CDR2 FQNEAQ (reference sequence). CDR3: CASSLTGGRNTIYF. CDR3 bases: TGTGCCAGCAGCCTAACAGGGGGCAGAAACACCATATATTTT.

The V and J genes are TRBV5-6 and TRBJ2-7, with 7 bases identical to TRBD1. J was trimmed by 2 bases and V by 5 bases; bases with no gene match: 7. CDR3 length: 14 amino acids. The germline gives CDR1 SGHDT, CDR2 YYEEEE. CDR3 sequence (DNA): TGTGCCAGCAGTGACAGGGCGCGCGCCTACGAGCAGTACTTC. Residues: CASSDRARAYEQYF.

This chain uses TRBV6-2 or TRBV6-3 with TRBJ2-3, with TRBD2 identical over 14 bases. Germline loops: CDR1 MNHEY, CDR2 SVGEGT. The CDR3 spans 17 residues. Losses at the gene ends were 6 bases for V and 6 bases for J; bases not matched to a gene: 11. The chain's CDR3 is CASSVGTSGSKGDTQYF. CDR3 sequence (DNA): TGTGCCAGCAGCGTCGGGACTAGCGGGAGTAAGGGGGATACGCAGTATTTT.

This clone was counted only a few times. CDR3 sequence (DNA): TGTGCCTGGAGTACCTCAGGGGCACGCGGCTACACCTTC. Translation gives CAWSTSGARGYTF. The chain carries TRBV30 and TRBJ1-2, with D possibly being TRBD1 (6 bases). The V end was cut by 2 bases, the J end by 8 bases, with 15 bases between. CDR3 length: 13 amino acids. In germline, CDR1 is GTSNPN, CDR2 SVGIG (reference sequence).

This rearrangement joins TRBV6-5 to TRBJ2-1; the D gene is possibly TRBD1 (5 bases). Germline V gene data show CDR1 as MNHEY and CDR2 as SVGAGI. V lost 0 bases to trimming and J lost 9 bases, with 18 bases between them. There are 16 residues in the CDR3. The CDR3 DNA reads TGTGCCAGCAGTTACTCGCAGGGCGCTCGGTTAAGTGAGCAGTTCTTC. Residues: CASSYSQGARLSEQFF.

The gene calls are TRBV25-1 and TRBJ2-1, with a tentative D call TRBD2 (6 bases). Germline lookup yields CDR1 MGHDK and CDR2 SYGVNS. V was pared by 5 bases and J by 9 bases, with 17 bases between. The CDR3 covers 14 residues. For the CDR3, the DNA is TGTGCCAGCAGTATACCGGGACTCCGGGGTGAGCAGTTCTTC. The encoded protein is CASSIPGLRGEQFF.

This chain connects TRBV10-3 to TRBJ2-3; a possible D gene is TRBD2 (7 bases). CDR1 and CDR2 from the germline V gene are ENHRY and SYGVKD. Trimming removed 2 bases at V and 5 bases at J, with 14 bases between. CDR3 length equals 15 residues. The DNA of the CDR3 is TGTGCCATCAGTGAGATGGTGGGGGGGCAAGATACGCAGTATTTT. Translated, it gives CAISEMVGGQDTQYF.

The chain combines TRBV28 with TRBJ1-6; D not resolved. The germline V gene has CDR1 MDHEN and CDR2 SYDVKM. The CDR3 totals 13 residues. Deletions cut 4 bases from V and 7 bases from J, with 8 bases between. The CDR3 loop is CASSSPGNSPLHF. Here the CDR3 DNA reads TGTGCCAGCAGTTCCCCAGGAAATTCACCCCTCCACTTT.

There are many counts of this clone. The chain has TRBV7-9 and TRBJ2-2, with 7 nucleotides matching TRBD2. The V gene's germline CDR1 is SEHNR and CDR2 FQNEAQ (reference sequence). The CDR3 has 14 residues. V was clipped by 5 bases and J by 3 bases; unmatched bases: 3. This chain's CDR3 is CASSPGLDTGELFF. The CDR3 DNA reads TGTGCCAGCAGCCCCGGACTAGACACCGGGGAGCTGTTTTTT.

The CDR3 nucleotides are TGCAGCGTTGAAGATCTTCAAGGGGCCAGAGATATGGGTGAGCAGTTCTTC. Residues: CSVEDLQGARDMGEQFF. The chain links TRBV29-1 to TRBJ2-1; a possible D gene is TRBD1 (5 bases). Trimming took 0 bases from V and 9 from J, leaving 24 bases between them. Germline CDR1 reads SQVTM; CDR2 reads ANQGSEA. This CDR3 has 17 amino acids.

The rearrangement uses TRBV7-2 and TRBJ2-5; D is uncertain. CDR3 size: 14 residues. Germline assignment: CDR1 SGHTA and CDR2 FQGNSA. Trimming took off 1 base at V and 2 bases at J, with 8 bases between the two ends. The DNA for the CDR3 is TGTGCCAGCAGCTTAGAACCCCGGCAAGAGACCCAGTACTTC. Its translation: CASSLEPRQETQYF.

This chain links TRBV10-2 with TRBJ2-1, with D possibly TRBD2 on 5 matching bases. There are 13 residues in the CDR3. Trimming stripped 2 bases from V and 9 bases from J, with 11 bases between. Germline CDR1 is WSHSY and CDR2 is SAAADI. CDR3 amino acids: CASSETSMAEQFF. DNA of the CDR3: TGCGCCAGCAGTGAGACTAGTATGGCTGAGCAGTTCTTC.

This clone showed up just a few times. The chain uses TRBV6-6 and TRBJ2-1; 9 positions match TRBD1. CDR3 length: 15 amino acids. Trimming took 0 bases from V and 8 from J; bases not matched to a gene: 5. Germline V lookup: CDR1 MNHNY, CDR2 SVGAGI (reference sequence). The CDR3: CASSYSVTGGYEQFF. The CDR3 DNA follows: TGTGCCAGCAGTTACTCAGTGACAGGGGGGTATGAGCAGTTCTTC.

The chain combines TRBV14 with TRBJ2-1, with 12 bases lining up with TRBD2. V gave up 0 bases and J gave up 6 bases; unmatched junction bases: 12. This CDR3 contains 19 residues. Germline CDR1 and CDR2: SGHDN and FVKESK. In nucleotides, the CDR3 is TGTGCCAGCAGCCAAGAAACGGGGACTAGCGGGCCGAGGGGCAATGAGCAGTTCTTC. Translating it yields CASSQETGTSGPRGNEQFF.

V usage is TRBV6-5 and J usage is TRBJ2-1, with TRBD2 matching over 12 bases. This CDR3 has 16 residues. V lost 0 bases to trimming and J lost 7 bases; unmatched junction nucleotides: 4. CDR1 and CDR2 (germline): MNHEY, SVGAGI. The CDR3 coding sequence is TGTGCCAGCAGTTACTCCCTAGCGGGGGGGCAGAATGAGCAGTTCTTC. Amino acids: CASSYSLAGGQNEQFF.